Detailed here is one T cell receptor beta chain. Antigen specificity is unknown. V shed 7 bases and J 8 bases; nucleotides not matched to a gene: 9. This CDR3 has 13 residues. Germline V gene lookup returns CDR1 DFQATT and CDR2 SNEGSKA (reference sequence). These data belong to a study of blood T cells in healthy people across ages. Study details: Template switching captured about one barcoded beta molecule per two T cells. General study findings and limits: Versus aged donors, long-lived donors had higher diversity and more naive CD4+ cells. Diversity estimates drawn from one million T cells were deemed underestimates.

For every donor, a draw yielded around 10 milliliters of peripheral blood. Together with a sample-barcoded 5' primer, a J-beta primer mix was included in a second PCR lasting about 6 to 11 cycles. TCRdb re-called the 5' RACE reads through MiXCR, storing one row per CDR3 protein. The profile shows 1.4 million to 1.5 million distinct CDR3 sequences, approximately 38% of them singletons. Sequences were obtained from blood. This chain joins TRBV20-1 and TRBJ1-4; TRBD1 aligns across 8 bases. This receptor was identified in a woman between 18 and 30 years old in good health. The chain's CDR3 is CSGSADREEKLFF. The CDR3 DNA reads TGCAGTGGGTCTGCGGACAGGGAGGAAAAACTGTTTTTT.